The rows below give T cell receptor beta chains drawn from one sample of a study of blood T cells in healthy people across ages. Via MiXCR, TCRdb re-called the 5' RACE reads, giving one row per CDR3 protein. The table has around 500,000 distinct CDR3 sequences, roughly a quarter seen once. The same sample was also used in a study of T cells of mothers and their children.

Sequenced sample: blood. These receptors came from a boy under 10 years old in good health. Each CDR3 is given with its conserved first and last residue. The order of the fields is D gene, clone size, J gene, V gene, CDR3 protein, CDR3 DNA. The D gene is left open where the match is weak. Size is omitted from some rows. Given values are once, few, many or a class for expanded clones.

d_gene: TRBD2; abundance: NA; j_gene: TRBJ2-2; v_gene: TRBV4-2; CDR3aa: CASSQPGTSTGELFF; CDR3nt: TGTGCCAGCAGCCAACCTGGGACTAGCACCGGGGAGCTGTTTTTT
d_gene: TRBD2; abundance: few; j_gene: TRBJ2-1; v_gene: TRBV19; CDR3aa: CASTLGGLAVTYNEQFF; CDR3nt: TGTGCCAGTACGCTTGGCGGGCTAGCGGTAACCTACAATGAGCAGTTCTTC
d_gene: NA; abundance: NA; j_gene: TRBJ2-3; v_gene: TRBV20-1; CDR3aa: CSAFPWKYGTDTQYF; CDR3nt: TGCAGTGCTTTTCCCTGGAAATACGGCACAGATACGCAGTATTTT
d_gene: TRBD2; abundance: NA; j_gene: TRBJ2-1; v_gene: TRBV4-3; CDR3aa: CASSRVAGGNNEQFF; CDR3nt: TGCGCCAGCAGCCGAGTAGCGGGAGGGAACAATGAGCAGTTCTTC
d_gene: NA; abundance: NA; j_gene: TRBJ2-7; v_gene: TRBV3-1; CDR3aa: CASSQGPGTNYEQYF; CDR3nt: TGTGCCAGCAGCCAGGGACCCGGGACAAACTACGAGCAGTACTTC
d_gene: TRBD2; abundance: NA; j_gene: TRBJ2-3; v_gene: TRBV20-1; CDR3aa: CSAQKASSGADTQYF; CDR3nt: TGCAGTGCCCAGAAAGCTTCTAGCGGCGCAGATACGCAGTATTTT
d_gene: NA; abundance: few; j_gene: TRBJ1-2; v_gene: TRBV6-5; CDR3aa: CASRRGTGNYGYTF; CDR3nt: TGTGCCAGCAGAAGAGGGACGGGAAACTATGGCTACACCTTC
d_gene: NA; abundance: NA; j_gene: TRBJ2-4; v_gene: TRBV7-9; CDR3aa: CASSLFPDLAKNIQYF; CDR3nt: TGTGCCAGCAGCTTATTTCCCGATTTAGCCAAAAACATTCAGTACTTC
d_gene: NA; abundance: NA; j_gene: TRBJ2-7; v_gene: TRBV3-1; CDR3aa: CASSQDLSGYYEQYF; CDR3nt: TGTGCCAGCAGCCAAGACCTCTCGGGGTACTACGAGCAGTACTTC
d_gene: NA; abundance: few; j_gene: TRBJ2-1; v_gene: TRBV2; CDR3aa: CASNLGGGRNEQFF; CDR3nt: TGTGCCAGCAACCTGGGGGGGGGCCGGAATGAGCAGTTCTTC
d_gene: TRBD2; abundance: few; j_gene: TRBJ2-4; v_gene: TRBV12-3/TRBV12-4; CDR3aa: CASSLRLAGGRFRDIQYF; CDR3nt: TGTGCCAGCAGTTTAAGGCTAGCGGGAGGGCGATTCAGGGACATTCAGTACTTC
d_gene: TRBD1; abundance: few; j_gene: TRBJ2-1; v_gene: TRBV6-2/TRBV6-3; CDR3aa: CASIADRGAYNEQFF; CDR3nt: TGTGCCAGCATCGCCGACAGGGGGGCTTACAATGAGCAGTTCTTC
d_gene: NA; abundance: NA; j_gene: TRBJ1-2; v_gene: TRBV5-1; CDR3aa: CASTGPTNYGYTF; CDR3nt: TGCGCCAGCACGGGACCGACTAACTATGGCTACACCTTC
d_gene: TRBD2; abundance: NA; j_gene: TRBJ2-3; v_gene: TRBV9; CDR3aa: CAGSVGTSENPFRLSTDTQYF; CDR3nt: TGTGCCGGCAGCGTAGGGACTAGCGAGAACCCTTTCAGACTCTCCACAGATACGCAGTATTTT
d_gene: NA; abundance: few; j_gene: TRBJ1-2; v_gene: TRBV7-9; CDR3aa: CASSPPGTTYGYTF; CDR3nt: TGTGCCAGCAGCCCGCCCGGGACGACCTATGGCTACACCTTC
d_gene: TRBD1; abundance: NA; j_gene: TRBJ1-3; v_gene: TRBV2; CDR3aa: CASIKKSAGGSSGNTIYF; CDR3nt: TGTGCCAGCATTAAAAAGTCCGCAGGGGGAAGCTCTGGAAACACCATATATTTT
d_gene: TRBD2; abundance: NA; j_gene: TRBJ2-3; v_gene: TRBV29-1; CDR3aa: CSGGSGGTSTDTQYF; CDR3nt: TGCAGCGGGGGCAGCGGGGGTACTAGCACAGATACGCAGTATTTT
d_gene: NA; abundance: NA; j_gene: TRBJ2-2; v_gene: TRBV14; CDR3aa: CASSPVRATTGELFF; CDR3nt: TGTGCCAGCAGTCCTGTGAGAGCCACCACCGGGGAGCTGTTTTTT
d_gene: TRBD2; abundance: many; j_gene: TRBJ2-5; v_gene: TRBV4-2; CDR3aa: CASSRTSGGETQYF; CDR3nt: TGTGCCAGCAGCCGGACGTCGGGGGGGGAGACCCAGTACTTC
d_gene: NA; abundance: NA; j_gene: TRBJ2-4; v_gene: TRBV7-2; CDR3aa: CASSLVGGLAKNIQYF; CDR3nt: TGTGCCAGCAGCTTAGTGGGGGGACTAGCCAAAAACATTCAGTACTTC
d_gene: TRBD1; abundance: few; j_gene: TRBJ2-3; v_gene: TRBV18; CDR3aa: CASSPSIGQGADTQYF; CDR3nt: TGTGCCAGCTCACCATCCATTGGACAGGGGGCAGATACGCAGTATTTT
d_gene: NA; abundance: NA; j_gene: TRBJ2-7; v_gene: TRBV20-1; CDR3aa: CSTEFADEQYF; CDR3nt: TGCAGTACCGAGTTTGCGGACGAGCAGTACTTC
d_gene: NA; abundance: NA; j_gene: TRBJ2-7; v_gene: TRBV20-1; CDR3aa: CSAPVPLGSEEQYF; CDR3nt: TGCAGTGCTCCAGTGCCCTTAGGGTCGGAGGAGCAGTACTTC
d_gene: TRBD1; abundance: few; j_gene: TRBJ2-5; v_gene: TRBV9; CDR3aa: CASSPPGTGIRETQYF; CDR3nt: TGTGCCAGCAGCCCGCCCGGGACAGGGATTCGAGAGACCCAGTACTTC
d_gene: NA; abundance: few; j_gene: TRBJ1-2; v_gene: TRBV30; CDR3aa: CAWSTGGSYTF; CDR3nt: TGTGCCTGGAGTACCGGCGGAAGCTACACCTTC
d_gene: TRBD1; abundance: NA; j_gene: TRBJ2-4; v_gene: TRBV5-6; CDR3aa: CASSLDGTGVSKNIQYF; CDR3nt: TGTGCCAGCAGCTTGGACGGGACAGGGGTTTCCAAAAACATTCAGTACTTC
d_gene: TRBD1; abundance: few; j_gene: TRBJ2-2; v_gene: TRBV9; CDR3aa: CASTQGDTGELFF; CDR3nt: TGTGCCAGCACACAGGGGGATACCGGGGAGCTGTTTTTT
d_gene: NA; abundance: NA; j_gene: TRBJ2-3; v_gene: TRBV20-1; CDR3aa: CSADITADTQYF; CDR3nt: TGCAGTGCTGACATAACCGCAGATACGCAGTATTTT
d_gene: NA; abundance: NA; j_gene: TRBJ2-7; v_gene: TRBV5-1; CDR3aa: CASSVAAAYEQYF; CDR3nt: TGCGCCAGCAGTGTGGCGGCCGCCTACGAGCAGTACTTC
d_gene: NA; abundance: many; j_gene: TRBJ2-1; v_gene: TRBV20-1; CDR3aa: CSASDGGYNEQFF; CDR3nt: TGCAGTGCTAGCGACGGGGGCTACAATGAGCAGTTCTTC
d_gene: TRBD1; abundance: many; j_gene: TRBJ2-7; v_gene: TRBV3-1; CDR3aa: CASSPGQGSYEQYF; CDR3nt: TGCGCCAGCAGTCCGGGACAGGGTTCCTACGAGCAGTACTTC
d_gene: TRBD1; abundance: few; j_gene: TRBJ1-1; v_gene: TRBV27; CDR3aa: CASSLYRGQGTEAFF; CDR3nt: TGTGCCAGCAGTTTATATAGGGGGCAAGGGACTGAAGCTTTCTTT
d_gene: TRBD1; abundance: few; j_gene: TRBJ2-5; v_gene: TRBV12-3/TRBV12-4; CDR3aa: CASSNGQGGMQYF; CDR3nt: TGTGCCAGCAGCAATGGACAGGGGGGAATGCAGTACTTC
d_gene: NA; abundance: NA; j_gene: TRBJ1-2; v_gene: TRBV10-3; CDR3aa: CAISTGADYGYTF; CDR3nt: TGTGCCATCAGTACGGGGGCCGACTATGGCTACACCTTC
d_gene: NA; abundance: few; j_gene: TRBJ2-7; v_gene: TRBV21-1; CDR3aa: CASSVRIPDF; CDR3nt: TGTGCCAGCAGCGTACGAATACCGGACTTC
d_gene: TRBD1; abundance: NA; j_gene: TRBJ2-1; v_gene: TRBV5-6; CDR3aa: CASSLVRGTLGEQFF; CDR3nt: TGTGCCAGCAGCTTAGTCAGGGGGACCCTCGGAGAGCAGTTCTTC
d_gene: NA; abundance: few; j_gene: TRBJ2-1; v_gene: TRBV20-1; CDR3aa: CSARADSTEQFF; CDR3nt: TGCAGTGCTAGAGCCGACAGTACTGAGCAGTTCTTC
d_gene: NA; abundance: once; j_gene: TRBJ2-6; v_gene: TRBV24-1; CDR3aa: CATSHQGDGANVLTF; CDR3nt: TGTGCCACGAGCCACCAGGGAGATGGGGCCAACGTCCTGACTTTC
d_gene: NA; abundance: NA; j_gene: TRBJ2-4; v_gene: TRBV3-1; CDR3aa: CASSQGNTGFQYF; CDR3nt: TGTGCCAGCAGCCAAGGAAACACAGGTTTTCAGTACTTC
d_gene: NA; abundance: few; j_gene: TRBJ1-4; v_gene: TRBV5-5; CDR3aa: CASNFGRFGYEKLFF; CDR3nt: TGTGCCAGCAACTTCGGACGGTTCGGATATGAAAAACTGTTTTTT
d_gene: TRBD2; abundance: few; j_gene: TRBJ2-2; v_gene: TRBV30; CDR3aa: CAWRPGGLTGELFF; CDR3nt: TGTGCCTGGAGACCGGGAGGGCTAACCGGGGAGCTGTTTTTT
d_gene: NA; abundance: NA; j_gene: TRBJ1-1; v_gene: TRBV6-2/TRBV6-3; CDR3aa: CASSYRTELNTEAFF; CDR3nt: TGTGCCAGCAGTTACAGGACAGAGTTGAACACTGAAGCTTTCTTT
d_gene: NA; abundance: NA; j_gene: TRBJ2-5; v_gene: TRBV20-1; CDR3aa: CSAPGGTYQETQYF; CDR3nt: TGCAGTGCCCCCGGCGGGACATATCAAGAGACCCAGTACTTC
d_gene: NA; abundance: few; j_gene: TRBJ2-7; v_gene: TRBV6-6; CDR3aa: CASSPYKGLEQYF; CDR3nt: TGTGCCAGCAGCCCTTATAAAGGGCTCGAGCAGTACTTC
d_gene: NA; abundance: NA; j_gene: TRBJ1-4; v_gene: TRBV20-1; CDR3aa: CSARVDARGATNEKLFF; CDR3nt: TGCAGTGCTAGAGTGGATGCGAGAGGCGCAACTAATGAAAAACTGTTTTTT
d_gene: NA; abundance: NA; j_gene: TRBJ1-2; v_gene: TRBV20-1; CDR3aa: CSAHRDGYYVYTF; CDR3nt: TGCAGTGCCCACAGGGACGGGTACTATGTCTACACCTTC
d_gene: NA; abundance: NA; j_gene: TRBJ1-2; v_gene: TRBV4-3; CDR3aa: CASSQGSEDFYGYTF; CDR3nt: TGCGCCAGCAGCCAAGGCTCGGAGGATTTCTATGGCTACACCTTC
d_gene: TRBD1; abundance: NA; j_gene: TRBJ2-5; v_gene: TRBV6-5; CDR3aa: CASSYQPGQGQEQYF; CDR3nt: TGTGCCAGCAGTTACCAGCCGGGACAGGGACAAGAGCAGTACTTC
d_gene: NA; abundance: NA; j_gene: TRBJ2-5; v_gene: TRBV20-1; CDR3aa: CSAIPLGKETQYF; CDR3nt: TGCAGTGCTATACCACTAGGAAAAGAGACCCAGTACTTC
d_gene: NA; abundance: NA; j_gene: TRBJ2-5; v_gene: TRBV7-9; CDR3aa: CASSLTTLETQYF; CDR3nt: TGTGCCAGCAGCTTAACGACCCTAGAGACCCAGTACTTC
d_gene: NA; abundance: few; j_gene: TRBJ2-4; v_gene: TRBV12-5; CDR3aa: CASGLGIKNIQYF; CDR3nt: TGTGCTAGTGGTTTGGGAATCAAAAACATTCAGTACTTC
d_gene: NA; abundance: few; j_gene: TRBJ2-1; v_gene: TRBV4-3; CDR3aa: CASSQFPPCNEQFF; CDR3nt: TGCGCCAGCAGCCAGTTCCCGCCCTGCAATGAGCAGTTCTTC
d_gene: TRBD1; abundance: many; j_gene: TRBJ2-5; v_gene: TRBV28; CDR3aa: CASSSPGQQETQYF; CDR3nt: TGTGCCAGCAGTTCCCCGGGACAGCAAGAGACCCAGTACTTC
d_gene: NA; abundance: few; j_gene: TRBJ1-2; v_gene: TRBV5-6; CDR3aa: CASSLMNYGYTF; CDR3nt: TGTGCCAGCAGCTTAATGAACTATGGCTACACCTTC
d_gene: NA; abundance: many; j_gene: TRBJ2-5; v_gene: TRBV5-5; CDR3aa: CASSLAPQENQETQYF; CDR3nt: TGTGCCAGCAGCTTGGCCCCCCAGGAGAACCAAGAGACCCAGTACTTC
d_gene: NA; abundance: few; j_gene: TRBJ2-3; v_gene: TRBV10-1; CDR3aa: CASSESRAGISTDTQYF; CDR3nt: TGCGCCAGCAGTGAGTCGCGGGCTGGGATAAGCACAGATACGCAGTATTTT
d_gene: NA; abundance: NA; j_gene: TRBJ2-1; v_gene: TRBV27; CDR3aa: CARSSTGTPNNEQFF; CDR3nt: TGTGCCCGCAGTTCAACCGGGACCCCCAACAATGAGCAGTTCTTC
d_gene: NA; abundance: NA; j_gene: TRBJ1-2; v_gene: TRBV20-1; CDR3aa: CSAPQDTENYGYTF; CDR3nt: TGCAGTGCCCCCCAGGATACAGAGAACTATGGCTACACCTTC
d_gene: NA; abundance: NA; j_gene: TRBJ2-5; v_gene: TRBV24-1; CDR3aa: CATSERDGETQYF; CDR3nt: TGTGCCACCAGTGAGCGGGACGGAGAGACCCAGTACTTC